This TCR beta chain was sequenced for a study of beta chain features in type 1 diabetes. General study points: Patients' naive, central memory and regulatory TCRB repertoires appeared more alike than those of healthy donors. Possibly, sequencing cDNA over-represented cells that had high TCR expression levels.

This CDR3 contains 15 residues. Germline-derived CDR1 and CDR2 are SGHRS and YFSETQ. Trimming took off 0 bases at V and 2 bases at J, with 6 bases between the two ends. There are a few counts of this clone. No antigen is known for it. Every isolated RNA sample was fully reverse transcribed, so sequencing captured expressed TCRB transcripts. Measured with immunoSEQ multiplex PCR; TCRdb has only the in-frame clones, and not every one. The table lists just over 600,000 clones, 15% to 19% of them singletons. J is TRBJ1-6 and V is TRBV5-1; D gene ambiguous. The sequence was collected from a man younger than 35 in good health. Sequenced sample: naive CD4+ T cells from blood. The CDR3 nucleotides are TGCGCCAGCAGCTTGGGCGAGGCCTATAATTCACCCCTCCACTTT. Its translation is CASSLGEAYNSPLHF.